One and the same sample provided the 21 T cell receptor beta chains below, sequenced in a study of T cell changes during pregnancy in multiple sclerosis. The table came from immunoSEQ multiplex PCR; TCRdb's copy has only in-frame clones and leaves some out. Here the sample spans 28,000 or so clones, 88% being singletons. Sequencing was performed on CD4+ T cells from peripheral blood mononuclear cells, taken in the first trimester of pregnancy. These receptors came from a female donor in good health, enrolled as a control in a pregnancy study.

The V gene is TRBV5-1, the J gene TRBJ2-1; 8 positions match TRBD2. The CDR3 is made up of 16 amino acids. The germline gives CDR1 SGHRS, CDR2 YFSETQ. The ends lost 0 bases at V and 2 bases at J; junction bases unmatched: 4. The CDR3: CASSLGLRGAYNEQFF. DNA of the CDR3: TGCGCCAGCAGCTTGGGGTTGCGGGGGGCCTACAATGAGCAGTTCTTC.

The chain links TRBV5-1 to TRBJ2-5; a possible D gene is TRBD2 (6 bases). V lost 4 bases and J 5 bases, leaving 18 bases between the germline ends. The CDR3 spans 15 residues. Germline CDR1 and CDR2: SGHRS and YFSETQ. The CDR3 here is CASSRALMEGETQYF. CDR3 nucleotides: TGCGCCAGCAGCCGAGCCCTCATGGAGGGGGAGACCCAGTACTTC.

J is TRBJ2-4 and V is TRBV9; 12 bases line up with TRBD2. After removal of 0 bases from V and 0 bases from J, the junction contained 7 bases not matched to a gene. Germline loops: CDR1 SGDLS, CDR2 YYNGEE. The CDR3 loop spans 19 amino acids. CDR3: CASSVATSGGLLAKNIQYF. The CDR3 region has the DNA TGTGCCAGCAGCGTAGCAACTAGCGGGGGGTTACTAGCCAAAAACATTCAGTACTTC.

This clone is a singleton in its sample. This chain uses TRBV7-2 with TRBJ1-4; TRBD1 aligns across 12 bases. This CDR3 is built from 15 residues. Germline assignment: CDR1 SGHTA and CDR2 FQGNSA. Trimming removed 5 bases from V and 6 bases from J; junction bases left unmatched: 4. In DNA form, the CDR3 reads TGTGCCAGCAGCGGAGGGACAGGGGGCGATGAAAAACTGTTTTTT. It translates to CASSGGTGGDEKLFF.

The genes are TRBV5-6 and TRBJ2-5, with D perhaps TRBD2 (6 bases). V was pared by 2 bases and J by 3 bases, with 14 bases between. The CDR3 runs to 15 residues. Germline-derived CDR1 and CDR2 are SGHDT and YYEEEE. The CDR3, as DNA: TGTGCCAGCAGCTTATACATGTGGGGGGAAGAGACCCAGTACTTC. Amino acids: CASSLYMWGEETQYF.

The rearrangement links TRBV19 to TRBJ2-1; TRBD2 aligns across 8 bases. Germline CDR1 and CDR2: LNHDA and SQIVND (reference sequence). This CDR3 is built from 17 residues. V gave up 4 bases and J gave up 0 bases; unmatched junction bases: 8. CDR3 protein: CASSRRLATGSYNEQFF. In nucleotides, the CDR3 is TGTGCCAGTAGTAGGAGACTAGCGACCGGCTCCTACAATGAGCAGTTCTTC.

The rearrangement joins TRBV7-9 to TRBJ1-1; D is possibly TRBD1 (5 bases). This CDR3 contains 14 residues. V was clipped by 5 bases and J by 4 bases, with 14 bases between them. Germline V gene sequence: CDR1 SEHNR, CDR2 FQNEAQ (reference sequence). CDR3 sequence: CASSLFGGTTEAFF. In DNA, the CDR3 is TGTGCCAGCAGCCTGTTCGGGGGTACCACTGAAGCTTTCTTT.

This clone was counted once. V is TRBV5-1 and J is TRBJ2-7; D is possibly TRBD2 (6 bases). The V end lost 4 bases, the J end lost 7 bases, and 15 bases lay between the germline ends. Germline CDR1 and CDR2: SGHRS and YFSETQ. There are 13 residues in the CDR3. The CDR3 here is CASSPGTLREQYF. The CDR3 region has the DNA TGCGCCAGCAGCCCAGGGACTCTGAGGGAGCAGTACTTC.

This clone occurred a few times. V is TRBV4-1 and J is TRBJ1-4; TRBD1 agrees at 10 bases. CDR1 and CDR2 (germline): MGHRA, YSYEKL. The J segment lost 8 bases and the V segment lost 0 bases, leaving 3 bases of the junction unmatched. The CDR3 has 15 residues. The chain's CDR3 is CASSQEGTGVEKLFF. The CDR3 coding sequence is TGCGCCAGCAGCCAAGAGGGGACAGGGGTCGAAAAACTGTTTTTT.

For the CDR3, the DNA is TGTGCCAGCAGCCAGGGGGGAGTTCGGCATCAGCCCCAGCATTTT. It codes for CASSQGGVRHQPQHF. V and J are TRBV6-1 and TRBJ1-5; 7 nucleotides align to TRBD1. The CDR3 spans 15 residues. V was clipped by 6 bases and J by 5 bases; unmatched bases: 10. Germline V gene data show CDR1 as MNHNS and CDR2 as SASEGT.

This chain joins TRBV7-2 and TRBJ2-7; 11 bases match TRBD1. Germline loops: CDR1 SGHTA, CDR2 FQGNSA. The CDR3 extends over 14 amino acids. The J segment lost 3 bases and the V segment lost 4 bases, leaving 2 bases of the junction unmatched. The CDR3, as DNA: TGTGCCAGCAGCTCCGGGACAGGGGGCTACGAGCAGTACTTC. Its translation is CASSSGTGGYEQYF.

This chain links TRBV7-9 with TRBJ1-1, with unresolved D. V shed 5 bases and J shed 5 bases, with 27 bases lying between them. There are 18 residues in the CDR3. In germline, CDR1 is SEHNR, CDR2 FQNEAQ (reference sequence). The CDR3 here is CASSVPGSGYRMGTEAFF. The CDR3 nucleotides read TGTGCCAGCAGCGTCCCGGGATCTGGCTATAGGATGGGGACTGAAGCTTTCTTT.

The gene calls are TRBV30 and TRBJ2-1; TRBD2 aligns across 10 bases. The CDR3 length is 15 residues. With V trimmed by 3 bases and J by 8 bases, 10 bases remained unmatched. The germline CDR1 and CDR2 sequences are GTSNPN and SVGIG (reference sequence). The CDR3 DNA sequence: TGTGCCTGGAGCCCATCTAGCGGGGGATGGGATGAGCAGTTCTTC. The encoded protein is CAWSPSSGGWDEQFF.

This clone was recorded a few times. This sequence joins TRBV18 and TRBJ1-4, with D tentatively TRBD1 (6 bases). CDR3 length: 17 residues. The V gene lost 3 bases and the J gene lost 4 bases, with 18 bases spanning the gap. The V gene's germline CDR1 is KGHSH and CDR2 LQKENI. The DNA for the CDR3 is TGTGCCAGCTCACCGCAAACTGCCGGACAGATTAATGAAAAACTGTTTTTT. This codes for CASSPQTAGQINEKLFF.

The gene calls are TRBV11-2 and TRBJ2-3, with D perhaps TRBD2 (7 bases). The V end lost 5 bases, the J end lost 1 base, and 16 bases lay between the germline ends. Germline CDR1 reads SGHAT; CDR2 reads FQNNGV. This CDR3 is 16 amino acids long. CDR3 sequence (DNA): TGTGCCAGCAGCCCTTGGGGGGGCTCGGGCACAGATACGCAGTATTTT. This sequence encodes CASSPWGGSGTDTQYF.

The J gene is TRBJ2-5, the V gene TRBV19; 7 bases map to TRBD2. The V segment lost 3 bases and the J segment 4 bases; nucleotides outside the gene matches: 8. The CDR3 is 15 residues long. Germline V gene sequence: CDR1 LNHDA, CDR2 SQIVND (reference sequence). In nucleotides, the CDR3 is TGTGCCAGTAGTATTGATCGGACTAGGGCAGAGACCCAGTACTTC. Its translation is CASSIDRTRAETQYF.

The chain combines TRBV18 with TRBJ2-3, with D possibly TRBD2 on 6 matching bases. V dropped 2 bases and J dropped 7 bases, with 19 bases sitting between them. The CDR3 contains 16 residues. Germline-derived CDR1 and CDR2 are KGHSH and LQKENI. The CDR3 sequence is CASSPGGQLAGNTQYF. For the CDR3, the DNA is TGTGCCAGCTCACCAGGAGGGCAGTTGGCAGGAAATACGCAGTATTTT. Drawing the rest from reference TRBV18 and TRBJ2-3, the complete variable domain is NAGVMQNPRHLVRRRGQEARLRCSPMKGHSHVYWYRQLPEEGLKFMVYLQKENIIDESGMPKERFSAEFPKEGPSILRIQQVVRGDSAAYFCASSPGGQLAGNTQYFGPGTRLTVL.

This chain connects TRBV6-5 to TRBJ1-1; TRBD1 might be the D (5 bases). CDR3 length: 15 amino acids. Germline-derived CDR1 and CDR2 are MNHEY and SVGAGI. V shed 0 bases and J shed 1 base, with 9 bases lying between them. CDR3: CASSYSRQRNTEAFF. In nucleotides, the CDR3 is TGTGCCAGCAGTTACTCCCGACAGAGGAACACTGAAGCTTTCTTT.

A single count supports this clone. The chain links TRBV9 to TRBJ2-7; 9 bases match TRBD2. J gave up 2 bases and V 0 bases, and 6 bases lay outside the gene matches. The germline gives CDR1 SGDLS, CDR2 YYNGEE. This CDR3 is built from 16 residues. The DNA of the CDR3 is TGTGCCAGCAGCGTAGGAAGCGGGGGGCCGACCTACGAGCAGTACTTC. It encodes CASSVGSGGPTYEQYF. The variable domain in full, completed from reference TRBV9 and TRBJ2-7, reads DSGVTQTPKHLITATGQRVTLRCSPRSGDLSVYWYQQSLDQGLQFLIQYYNGEERAKGNILERFSAQQFPDLHSELNLSSLELGDSALYFCASSVGSGGPTYEQYFGPGTRLTVT.

The chain combines TRBV18 with TRBJ1-2, with 8 positions matching TRBD1. V shed 4 bases, J shed 7 bases, and the junction held 2 bases outside the gene matches. The CDR3 has 12 residues. CDR1 is KGHSH, CDR2 LQKENI, per germline. The CDR3: CASSLDRGGYTF. CDR3 DNA: TGTGCCAGCTCACTCGACAGGGGTGGCTACACCTTC.

This clone has a handful of counts. One end of the junction does not line up with germline, which may come from a read error. The rearrangement joins TRBV7-3 to TRBJ2-1; no clear D. Germline CDR1 and CDR2: SGHTA and FQGTGA. This CDR3 has 15 amino acids. The CDR3 DNA reads TGTGCCAGCAGCTTAACAGGAGACTCCAACAATGAGCAGTTCTTC. It yields the protein CASSLTGDSNNEQFF. Filled out from reference TRBV7-3 and TRBJ2-1, the complete variable domain reads GAGVSQTPSNKVTEKGKYVELRCDPISGHTALYWYRQSLGQGPEFLIYFQGTGAADDSGLPNDRFFAVRPEGSVSTLKIQRTERGDSAVYLCASSLTGDSNNEQFFGPGTRLTVL.